Sequencing of this TCR beta chain was carried out in a study of stem cell transplantation in POMP-related autoinflammatory disease. Study-wide context: Impaired MHC class I-dependent CD8+ differentiation was hypothesized from defective thymoproteasomes. Neutrophil and platelet engraftment from the graft donor was 100% through one year after transplant. Study-level results: Across all analyzed T-cell subsets, patients with PRAID tended toward reduced diversity and increased clonality.

The repertoire was sequenced with immunoSEQ multiplex PCR; TCRdb's copy has only in-frame clones and lacks some. The table lists roughly 68,000 clones, more than 75% of them singletons. As regards this clone: Its antigen is unknown.

PRAID featured immunodeficiency plus autoinflammation. The CDR3 length is 16 residues. Germline CDR1 is SGHDT and CDR2 is YYEEEE. Trimming stripped 2 bases from V and 6 bases from J, with 20 bases between. This receptor was taken from a human patient with POMP-related autoinflammation and immune dysregulation (PRAID). Part of the T cell pool may stem from the graft donor. V is TRBV5-6 and J is TRBJ1-2, with D unclear. The material sequenced was CD4+ T cells from PBMCs, taken after stem cell transplantation. Written as DNA, the CDR3 is TGTGCCAGCAGCTTAGTCCGGGAGATAACTGTCCATGGCTACACCTTC. Amino acids: CASSLVREITVHGYTF.